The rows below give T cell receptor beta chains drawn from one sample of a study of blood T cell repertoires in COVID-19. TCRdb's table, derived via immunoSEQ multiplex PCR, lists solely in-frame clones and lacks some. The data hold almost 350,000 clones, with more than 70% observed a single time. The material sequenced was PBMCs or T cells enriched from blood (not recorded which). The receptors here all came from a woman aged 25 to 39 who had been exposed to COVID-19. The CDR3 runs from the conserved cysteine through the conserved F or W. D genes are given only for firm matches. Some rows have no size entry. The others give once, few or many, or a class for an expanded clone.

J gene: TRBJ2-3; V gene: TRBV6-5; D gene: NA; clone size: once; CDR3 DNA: TGTGCCAGCACGGGGGAGGCAACTAGCACAGATACGCAGTATTTT; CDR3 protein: CASTGEATSTDTQYF
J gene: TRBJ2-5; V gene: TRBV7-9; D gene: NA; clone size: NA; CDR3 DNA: TGTGCCAGCAGCTTAGGGAGGCAAGAGACCCAGTACTTC; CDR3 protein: CASSLGRQETQYF
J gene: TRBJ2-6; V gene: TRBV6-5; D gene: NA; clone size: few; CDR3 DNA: TGTGCCAGCAACTCCGCATACTCTGGGGCCAACGTCCTGACTTTC; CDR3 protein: CASNSAYSGANVLTF
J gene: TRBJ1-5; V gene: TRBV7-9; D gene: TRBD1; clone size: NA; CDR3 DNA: TGTGCCAGCAGCCTGGGGACAGTAGTAAATCAGCCCCAGCATTTT; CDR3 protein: CASSLGTVVNQPQHF
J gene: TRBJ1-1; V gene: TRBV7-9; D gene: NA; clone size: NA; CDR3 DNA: TGTGCCAGCAGCCCAGGGTTCGTGGGAACTGAAGCTTTCTTT; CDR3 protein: CASSPGFVGTEAFF
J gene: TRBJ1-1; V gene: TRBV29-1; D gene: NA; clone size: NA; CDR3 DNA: TGCAGCGTTGAATCCCCAAAGCTTATGAACACTGAAGCTTTCTTT; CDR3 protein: CSVESPKLMNTEAFF
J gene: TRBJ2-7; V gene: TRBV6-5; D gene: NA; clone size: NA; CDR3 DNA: TGTGCCAGCAGTTACTCATCAGGGGCGCAATCCTACGAGCAGTACTTC; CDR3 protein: CASSYSSGAQSYEQYF
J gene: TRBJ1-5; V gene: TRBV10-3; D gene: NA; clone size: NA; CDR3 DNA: TGTGCCATCAGTGAATCTCTGGGCCAGCCCCAGCATTTT; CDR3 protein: CAISESLGQPQHF
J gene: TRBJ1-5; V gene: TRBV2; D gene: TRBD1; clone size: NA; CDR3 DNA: TGTGCCAGCAGTACCGGGACAGGGGGCCAAGTAGATCAGCCCCAGCATTTT; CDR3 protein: CASSTGTGGQVDQPQHF
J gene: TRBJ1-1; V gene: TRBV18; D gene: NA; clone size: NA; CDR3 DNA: TGTGCCAGCTCACACCGACAGTCTTACTTGGGCACTGAAGCTTTCTTT; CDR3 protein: CASSHRQSYLGTEAFF
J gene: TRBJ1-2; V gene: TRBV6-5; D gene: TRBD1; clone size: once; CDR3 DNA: TGTGCCAGCAGTCCAGGGGACAGGAAGGAAAGCTACACCTTC; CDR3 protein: CASSPGDRKESYTF
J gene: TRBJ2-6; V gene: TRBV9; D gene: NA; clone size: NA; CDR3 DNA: TGTGCCAGCAGCGGAACAACAGGGATAGGGGCCAACGTCCTGACTTTC; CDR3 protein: CASSGTTGIGANVLTF
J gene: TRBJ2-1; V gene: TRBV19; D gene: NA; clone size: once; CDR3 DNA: TGTGCCAGTAGTATAGCCGCCACCCGGGATGAGCAGTTCTTC; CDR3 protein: CASSIAATRDEQFF
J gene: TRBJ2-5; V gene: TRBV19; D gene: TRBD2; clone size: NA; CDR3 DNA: TGTGCCAGTAGCCCGTCTAGCGGGAGGGCCGGGGAGACCCAGTACTTC; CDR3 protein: CASSPSSGRAGETQYF
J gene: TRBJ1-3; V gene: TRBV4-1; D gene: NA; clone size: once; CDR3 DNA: TGCGCCAGCAGCCAAGGGCACAGCTCTGGAAACACCATATATTTT; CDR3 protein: CASSQGHSSGNTIYF
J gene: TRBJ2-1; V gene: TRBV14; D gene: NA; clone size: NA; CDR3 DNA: TGTGCCAGCAGCCAAGATACGGGAGTTTACAATGAGCAGTTCTTC; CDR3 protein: CASSQDTGVYNEQFF
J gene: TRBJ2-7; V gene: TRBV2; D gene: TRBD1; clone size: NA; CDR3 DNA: TGTGCCAGCAGTGAAGCGGGACAGGACGAGCAGTACTTC; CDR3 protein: CASSEAGQDEQYF
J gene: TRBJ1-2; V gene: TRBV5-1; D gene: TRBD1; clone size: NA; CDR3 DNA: TGCGCCAGCAGCTTAACAGGGGCTCCCTATGGCTACACCTTC; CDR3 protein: CASSLTGAPYGYTF
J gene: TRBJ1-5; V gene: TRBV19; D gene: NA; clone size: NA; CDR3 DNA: TGTGCCAGTAGCAGGGAGGATGGGCCCCAGCATTTT; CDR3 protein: CASSREDGPQHF
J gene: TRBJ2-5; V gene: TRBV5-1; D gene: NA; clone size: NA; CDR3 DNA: TGCGCCAGCAGCTTGGGGCAGGGGTCCACTTGGGAGACCCAGTACTTC; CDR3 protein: CASSLGQGSTWETQYF
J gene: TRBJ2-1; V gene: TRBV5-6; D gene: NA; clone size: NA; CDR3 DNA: TGTGCCAGCAGCTTGGCCGCATCCCTAAGAGGGAGAGACTACAATGAGCAGTTCTTC; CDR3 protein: CASSLAASLRGRDYNEQFF
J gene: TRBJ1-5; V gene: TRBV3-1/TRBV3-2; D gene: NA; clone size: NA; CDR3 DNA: TGTGCCAGCAGCCAAGATAGTCGCAATCAGCCCCAGCATTTT; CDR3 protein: CASSQDSRNQPQHF
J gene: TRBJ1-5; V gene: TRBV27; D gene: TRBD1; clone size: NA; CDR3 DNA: TGTGCCAGCAGTTTTAGGGCAGGGGGATCAGGCAATCAGCCCCAGCATTTT; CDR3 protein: CASSFRAGGSGNQPQHF
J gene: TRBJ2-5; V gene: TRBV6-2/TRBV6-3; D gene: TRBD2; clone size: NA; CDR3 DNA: TGTGCCAGCAGTTACCGTGAGCTGGGACTAGCACAAGAGACCCAGTACTTC; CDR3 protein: CASSYRELGLAQETQYF
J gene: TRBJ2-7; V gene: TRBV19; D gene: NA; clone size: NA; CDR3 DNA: TGTGCCAGTAGTAGGGGGGAATTGGAGCAGTACTTC; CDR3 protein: CASSRGELEQYF